This T cell receptor beta chain was obtained from a study of OX40 agonist ivuxolimab in advanced cancers. As for the study in general: Ivuxolimab, an antibody acting as an agonist of OX40 (CD134), was used to treat patients. Cohort: around 83% men, mean age about 62, aged about 23 to 79.

TCRdb's copy holds only in-frame clones and misses some; the assay was immunoSEQ multiplex PCR. The data hold more than 70,000 clones, with 80% to 90% observed a single time. Trimming removed 1 base from V and 2 bases from J, with 6 bases in between. The CDR3 extends over 14 amino acids. Germline CDR1 and CDR2: LNHNV and YYDKDF (reference sequence). This specimen consisted of CD4+ or CD8+ T cells sorted from blood, obtained in a trial of the OX40 agonist ivuxolimab. The sequence came from an adult with an advanced solid tumor such as melanoma, head and neck, liver or kidney cancer. The chain is built from TRBV15 and TRBJ2-1; the D gene is possibly TRBD1 (6 bases). CDR3 in DNA: TGTGCCACCAGCAGAGGGGACACCTACAATGAGCAGTTCTTC. Its translation: CATSRGDTYNEQFF.